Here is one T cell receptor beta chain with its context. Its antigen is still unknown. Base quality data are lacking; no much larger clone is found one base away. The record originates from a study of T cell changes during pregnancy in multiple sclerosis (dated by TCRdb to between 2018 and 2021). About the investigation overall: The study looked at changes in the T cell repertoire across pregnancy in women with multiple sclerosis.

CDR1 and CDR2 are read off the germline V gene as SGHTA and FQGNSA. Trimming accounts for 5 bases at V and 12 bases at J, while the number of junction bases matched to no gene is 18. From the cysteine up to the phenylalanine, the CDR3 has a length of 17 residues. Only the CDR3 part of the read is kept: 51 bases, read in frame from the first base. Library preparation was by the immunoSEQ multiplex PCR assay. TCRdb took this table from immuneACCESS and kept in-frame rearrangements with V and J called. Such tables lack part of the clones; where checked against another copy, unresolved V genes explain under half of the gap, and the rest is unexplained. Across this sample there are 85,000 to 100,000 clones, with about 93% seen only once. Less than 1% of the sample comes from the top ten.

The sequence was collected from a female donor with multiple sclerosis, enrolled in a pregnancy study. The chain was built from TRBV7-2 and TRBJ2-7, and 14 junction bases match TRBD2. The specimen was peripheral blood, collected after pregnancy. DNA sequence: TGTGCCAGCAGCCCCATGGGACTAGCGGGAGAGGTGGCGGAGACGTACTTC. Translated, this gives CASSPMGLAGEVAETYF.